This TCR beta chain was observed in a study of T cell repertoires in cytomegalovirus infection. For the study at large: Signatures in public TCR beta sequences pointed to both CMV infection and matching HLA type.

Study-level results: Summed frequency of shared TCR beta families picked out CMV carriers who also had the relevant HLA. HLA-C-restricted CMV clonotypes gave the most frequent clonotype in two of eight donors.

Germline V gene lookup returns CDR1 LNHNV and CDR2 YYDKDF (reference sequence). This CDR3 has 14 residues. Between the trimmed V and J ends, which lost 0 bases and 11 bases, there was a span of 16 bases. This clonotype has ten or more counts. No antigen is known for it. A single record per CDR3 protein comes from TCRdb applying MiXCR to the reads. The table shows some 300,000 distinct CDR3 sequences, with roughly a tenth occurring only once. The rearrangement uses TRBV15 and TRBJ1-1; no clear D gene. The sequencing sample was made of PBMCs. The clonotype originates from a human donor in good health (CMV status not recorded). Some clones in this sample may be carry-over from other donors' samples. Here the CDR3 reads CATSRDLSGRTAFF. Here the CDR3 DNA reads TGTGCCACCAGCAGAGATCTTTCGGGGAGGACGGCTTTCTTT.